One sample yielded the 26 T cell receptor beta chains listed below, sequenced in a study of cytomegalovirus exposure and HLA in healthy donors. Primers for the PCR totalled 60 Vbeta and 13 Jbeta. The table came from immunoSEQ multiplex PCR; TCRdb's copy has only in-frame clones and leaves some out. The repertoire holds about 96,000 clones, 65% to 75% seen once, with around 3.2% in the top ten. Sequencing was performed on PBMCs. Receptors were obtained from a female donor in good health and CMV-seropositive.

CDR3 protein: CASGGGNYGYTF. The CDR3 coding sequence is TGTGCCAGCGGGGGAGGAAACTATGGCTACACCTTC. The chain combines TRBV9 with TRBJ1-2, with D possibly being TRBD1 (5 bases). V shed 7 bases and J shed 2 bases, with 9 bases lying between them. The germline V gene encodes CDR1 SGDLS and CDR2 YYNGEE. The length of the CDR3 is 12 residues.

The chain joins TRBV6-1 to TRBJ1-5, with D maybe TRBD1 (5 bases). The V end lost 4 bases, the J end lost 5 bases, and 9 bases lay between the germline ends. The CDR3 totals 13 residues. Germline V lookup: CDR1 MNHNS, CDR2 SASEGT. The CDR3 nucleotides read TGTGCCAGCAGTGGGGGGGAACATCAGCCCCAGCATTTT. Translation: CASSGGEHQPQHF.

The V gene is TRBV30, the J gene TRBJ1-2, with TRBD1 identical over 8 bases. This CDR3 is built from 13 residues. Germline CDR1 is GTSNPN and CDR2 is SVGIG (reference sequence). With 4 bases clipped from V and 7 bases from J, the junction kept 8 bases outside the gene matches. CDR3 bases: TGTGCCTGGACAACGACAGGGGAGGGTGGCTACACCTTC. It yields the protein CAWTTTGEGGYTF.

This clone came up a few times. This sequence joins TRBV30 and TRBJ1-4, with 8 bases aligning to TRBD1. The CDR3 runs to 15 residues. V trimming: 0 bases; J trimming: 6 bases; junction bases outside the gene matches: 6. In germline, CDR1 is GTSNPN, CDR2 SVGIG (reference sequence). For the CDR3, the DNA is TGTGCCTGGAGTGTACTAGGACAGGGATATGAAAAACTGTTTTTT. Protein product: CAWSVLGQGYEKLFF. Full variable domain (outside the CDR3, taken from reference TRBV30 and TRBJ1-4): SQTIHQWPATLVQPVGSPLSLECTVEGTSNPNLYWYRQAAGRGLQLLFYSVGIGQISSEVPQNLSASRPQDRQFILSSKKLLLSDSGFYLCAWSVLGQGYEKLFFGSGTQLSVL.

The count of this clone is one. The V gene is TRBV2, the J gene TRBJ1-1; no reliable D call. Trimming stripped 10 bases from V and 5 bases from J, with 23 bases between. From germline, CDR1 is SNHLY and CDR2 FYNNEI. This CDR3 comprises 15 residues. The DNA of the CDR3 is TGTGCCACCCTAGCGGTCCCCAGGCAACAGACTGAAGCTTTCTTT. Its protein is CATLAVPRQQTEAFF.

The chain couples TRBV29-1 to TRBJ1-4, with D possibly TRBD1 on 6 matching bases. The V end was cut by 4 bases, the J end by 2 bases, with 14 bases between. This CDR3 comprises 15 residues. Germline CDR1 SQVTM, CDR2 ANQGSEA. The CDR3 is CSVGSAGATNEKLFF. In DNA form, the CDR3 reads TGCAGCGTTGGATCGGCAGGGGCGACTAATGAAAAACTGTTTTTT. The complete variable domain, with remaining parts taken from reference TRBV29-1 and TRBJ1-4, reads SAVISQKPSRDICQRGTSLTIQCQVDSQVTMMFWYRQQPGQSLTLIATANQGSEATYESGFVIDKFPISRPNLTFSTLTVSNMSPEDSSIYLCSVGSAGATNEKLFFGSGTQLSVL.

V gene TRBV7-2 combines with J gene TRBJ1-4, with 9 bases that match TRBD1. Germline CDR1 reads SGHTA; CDR2 reads FQGNSA. The CDR3 spans 15 residues. V was clipped by 4 bases and J by 8 bases; unmatched bases: 8. CDR3 amino acids: CASSSGQGKGEKLFF. CDR3 bases: TGTGCCAGCAGCTCTGGACAGGGGAAGGGGGAAAAACTGTTTTTT.

A few counts support this clone. This sequence joins TRBV4-1 and TRBJ2-7; D might be TRBD1 (5 bases). Trimming cost V 3 bases and J 11 bases, with 14 bases left between them. Germline V CDR1 and CDR2: MGHRA, YSYEKL. This CDR3 comprises 12 residues. CDR3 residues: CASSQDTGVEYF. The CDR3 region has the DNA TGCGCCAGCAGCCAGGACACAGGAGTGGAGTACTTC.

There are a few counts of this clone. The chain joins TRBV6-5 to TRBJ2-5, with TRBD1 identical over 8 bases. The CDR3 spans 15 residues. V lost 4 bases, J lost 4 bases, and 8 bases stayed unmatched. Germline-derived CDR1 and CDR2 are MNHEY and SVGAGI. CDR3 bases: TGTGCCAGCAGTTGGGGGACAGGAAGAGGAGAGACCCAGTACTTC. It encodes CASSWGTGRGETQYF.

The chain links TRBV5-1 to TRBJ1-1, with 10 bases lining up with TRBD1. CDR3 size: 15 residues. V lost 4 bases and J lost 4; bases outside the gene matches: 7. The germline gives CDR1 SGHRS, CDR2 YFSETQ. This chain's CDR3 is CASSPGQGRSTEAFF. As DNA, the CDR3 is TGCGCCAGCAGCCCGGGACAGGGGAGGAGCACTGAAGCTTTCTTT. The variable domain in full, with the rest retrieved from reference TRBV5-1 and TRBJ1-1, is KAGVTQTPRYLIKTRGQQVTLSCSPISGHRSVSWYQQTPGQGLQFLFEYFSETQRNKGNFPGRFSGRQFSNSRSEMNVSTLELGDSALYLCASSPGQGRSTEAFFGQGTRLTVV.

This chain joins TRBV10-3 and TRBJ2-7; a weak D match, TRBD2 (6 bases). V dropped 4 bases and J dropped 3 bases, with 16 bases sitting between them. Germline V gene lookup returns CDR1 ENHRY and CDR2 SYGVKD. The CDR3 covers 15 residues. CDR3 region: CAISGGEGLLYEQYF. DNA of the CDR3: TGTGCCATCAGTGGAGGTGAGGGACTGCTCTACGAGCAGTACTTC.

DNA for the CDR3: TGTGCCAGCAGTGACCGCCAGGGCCCCCTAGGGGAGACCCAGTACTTC. This sequence encodes CASSDRQGPLGETQYF. The chain joins TRBV25-1 to TRBJ2-5; a possible D gene is TRBD1 (5 bases). The CDR3 is 16 residues long. V was pared by 3 bases and J by 5 bases, with 19 bases between. Per the germline V gene, CDR1 is MGHDK and CDR2 is SYGVNS.

In its sample, this clone was seen once. The chain joins TRBV9 to TRBJ1-4; tentative D call: TRBD1 (6 bases). V lost 4 bases, J lost 6 bases, and 13 bases lay in between. This CDR3 is built from 14 residues. Germline V gene lookup returns CDR1 SGDLS and CDR2 YYNGEE. The CDR3 loop is CASSPGGGYEKLFF. CDR3 DNA sequence: TGTGCCAGCAGCCCGGGGGGCGGTTATGAAAAACTGTTTTTT.

The chain carries TRBV4-3 and TRBJ2-5, with 16 bases identical to TRBD2. Trimming removed 4 bases from V and 2 bases from J; junction bases left unmatched: 7. CDR3 length: 18 amino acids. The V gene's germline CDR1 is LGHNA and CDR2 YSLEER. The CDR3 protein is CASSRGTSGGAGQETQYF. The CDR3 DNA reads TGCGCCAGCAGCCGCGGGACTAGCGGGGGGGCCGGACAAGAGACCCAGTACTTC.

The chain links TRBV6-4 to TRBJ2-2; 7 nucleotides align to TRBD2. Unmatched junction bases numbered 0, after V lost 2 bases and J lost 3 bases. The CDR3 sequence is 14 residues long. Per the germline V gene, CDR1 is MRHNA and CDR2 is SNTAGT. The CDR3 protein is CASSDGRDTGELFF. The CDR3 DNA sequence: TGTGCCAGCAGTGACGGGAGGGACACCGGGGAGCTGTTTTTT.

This clone has a single count. This sequence joins TRBV5-1 and TRBJ2-2, with D possibly matching TRBD2 (6 bases). V was cut by 6 bases and J by 10 bases, with 13 bases left in between. This CDR3 has 12 residues. The germline V gene has CDR1 SGHRS and CDR2 YFSETQ. CDR3 DNA sequence: TGCGCCAGCACTACCGGGAGCGAGGAGCTGTTTTTT. This translates into CASTTGSEELFF. The whole variable domain, remainder taken from reference TRBV5-1 and TRBJ2-2, is KAGVTQTPRYLIKTRGQQVTLSCSPISGHRSVSWYQQTPGQGLQFLFEYFSETQRNKGNFPGRFSGRQFSNSRSEMNVSTLELGDSALYLCASTTGSEELFFGEGSRLTVL.

This clone was counted only a few times. This chain links TRBV2 with TRBJ1-6; no definite D call. Germline CDR1 SNHLY, CDR2 FYNNEI. Trimming shortened V by 1 base and J by 10 bases, and 14 bases separated the two germline ends. This CDR3 has 15 amino acids. This CDR3 is CASSEGGRTISPLHF. The CDR3 coding sequence is TGTGCCAGCAGTGAAGGAGGGAGGACGATATCACCCCTCCACTTT.

This chain links TRBV5-4 with TRBJ2-2, with a possible D match to TRBD2 (7 bases). Trimming removed 3 bases at V and 4 bases at J, with 16 bases between. The CDR3 spans 16 residues. Germline V gives CDR1 SGHNT, CDR2 YYREEE (reference sequence). Here the CDR3 DNA reads TGTGCCAGCAGCTCCCCCGGGGGGCTGAGCACCGGGGAGCTGTTTTTT. It yields the protein CASSSPGGLSTGELFF.

This chain uses TRBV28 with TRBJ2-7, with D possibly TRBD1 on 7 matching bases. Looked up from germline, CDR1 is MDHEN and CDR2 is SYDVKM. V lost 1 base, J lost 8 bases, and 21 bases lay in between. The CDR3 extends over 16 amino acids. The CDR3 bases are TGTGCCAGCAGTTTATCAGTAGGGGGCGGGGTTATCCAGCAGTACTTC. Translated: CASSLSVGGGVIQQYF. Filled out from reference TRBV28 and TRBJ2-7, the complete variable domain reads DVKVTQSSRYLVKRTGEKVFLECVQDMDHENMFWYRQDPGLGLRLIYFSYDVKMKEKGDIPEGYSVSREKKERFSLILESASTNQTSMYLCASSLSVGGGVIQQYFGPGTRLTVT.

CDR3 loop: CASTLTGGPYEQYF. CDR3 bases: TGCGCCAGTACCTTGACAGGGGGCCCTTACGAGCAGTACTTC. The chain joins TRBV5-1 to TRBJ2-7; TRBD1 matches at 10 bases. This CDR3 comprises 14 residues. V was clipped by 8 bases and J by 4 bases; unmatched bases: 9. Germline V CDR1 and CDR2: SGHRS, YFSETQ.

J is TRBJ1-2 and V is TRBV5-4; 9 bases line up with TRBD1. Germline V lookup: CDR1 SGHNT, CDR2 YYREEE (reference sequence). The ends lost 2 bases at V and 7 bases at J; junction bases unmatched: 3. The CDR3 length is 13 residues. As DNA, the CDR3 is TGTGCCAGCAGCTTACAGGGGGCAGGTGGCTACACCTTC. The encoded protein is CASSLQGAGGYTF.

V gene TRBV7-2 combines with J gene TRBJ2-1; 7 positions match TRBD1. The CDR3 contains 15 residues. V was clipped by 3 bases and J by 2 bases; unmatched bases: 4. From germline, CDR1 is SGHTA and CDR2 FQGNSA. The CDR3 sequence: CASSFGRGTYNEQFF. CDR3 DNA: TGTGCCAGCAGCTTTGGCAGGGGGACCTACAATGAGCAGTTCTTC. Full variable domain (rest looked up from reference TRBV7-2 and TRBJ2-1): GAGVSQSPSNKVTEKGKDVELRCDPISGHTALYWYRQSLGQGLEFLIYFQGNSAPDKSGLPSDRFSAERTGGSVSTLTIQRTQQEDSAVYLCASSFGRGTYNEQFFGPGTRLTVL.

V usage is TRBV29-1 and J usage is TRBJ2-7; D not certain. The CDR3 consists of 13 residues. In germline, CDR1 is SQVTM, CDR2 ANQGSEA. Trimming shortened V by 6 bases and J by 4 bases, and 16 bases separated the two germline ends. In DNA, the CDR3 is TGCAGCGTCACTGGTGGGCAGAAATACGAGCAGTACTTC. Amino acid sequence: CSVTGGQKYEQYF.

The CDR3 nucleotides are TGTGCCAGCCGATTCACCAGCGCTTCGAACACTGAAGCTTTCTTT. Protein: CASRFTSASNTEAFF. V gene TRBV18 combines with J gene TRBJ1-1; D is uncertain. Germline loops: CDR1 KGHSH, CDR2 LQKENI. The CDR3 has 15 residues. The germline V and J ends were trimmed by 8 bases and 1 base, with 17 bases remaining between them.

This clone was detected a few times. The chain uses TRBV7-8 and TRBJ2-7, with 9 bases that match TRBD1. Germline loops: CDR1 SGHVS, CDR2 FQNEAQ. The junction had 10 bases not matched to a gene; V was cut back by 0 bases and J by 4 bases. The CDR3 has 17 amino acids. Here the CDR3 DNA reads TGTGCCAGCAGCTTAGCACTCGGGGGGACAGGGACTTACGAGCAGTACTTC. Protein: CASSLALGGTGTYEQYF.

This chain joins TRBV5-8 and TRBJ2-3, with 7 nucleotides matching TRBD1. There are 16 residues in the CDR3. Trimming took 4 bases from V and 4 from J; bases not matched to a gene: 12. CDR1 and CDR2 (germline): SGHTS, YDEGEE. Here the CDR3 reads CASSPRQGGFADTQYF. CDR3 DNA: TGTGCCAGCAGCCCTCGACAGGGCGGGTTCGCAGATACGCAGTATTTT. Full variable domain (remainder filled in from reference TRBV5-8 and TRBJ2-3): EAGVTQSPTHLIKTRGQQATLRCSPISGHTSVYWYQQALGLGLQFLLWYDEGEERNRGNFPPRFSGRQFPNYSSELNVNALELEDSALYLCASSPRQGGFADTQYFGPGTRLTVL.